A single sample is the source of the 4 T cell receptor beta chains below, sequenced in a study of cytomegalovirus exposure and HLA in healthy donors. It was with 60 Vbeta and 13 Jbeta primers that the PCR ran. Sequencing was performed with immunoSEQ multiplex PCR; in TCRdb, only in-frame clones are kept and a portion is missing. Here the sample spans 200,000 to 250,000 clones, over 75% being singletons. Sequenced sample: PBMCs. These receptors were taken from a young man in good health and CMV-seronegative.

This clone came up a few times. CDR3 residues: CASSQQWRGGYNEQFF. The CDR3 DNA is TGCGCCAGCAGCCAGCAATGGCGGGGGGGATACAATGAGCAGTTCTTC. The V and J genes are TRBV4-3 and TRBJ2-1; TRBD2 matches 9 bases. Germline CDR1 reads LGHNA; CDR2 reads YSLEER. The CDR3 is made up of 16 amino acids. V lost 3 bases and J lost 4; bases outside the gene matches: 7.

The rearrangement links TRBV27 to TRBJ2-7, with D perhaps TRBD2 (7 bases). The CDR3 covers 14 residues. From germline, CDR1 is MNHEY and CDR2 SMNVEV (reference sequence). V lost 3 bases, J lost 3 bases, and 12 bases lay in between. The CDR3 nucleotides read TGTGCCAGCAGTTTCCAGGGGACTATCTACGAGCAGTACTTC. As protein: CASSFQGTIYEQYF.

The chain has TRBV19 and TRBJ2-1; 8 nucleotides agree with TRBD2. The junction had 7 bases not matched to a gene; V was cut back by 6 bases and J by 6 bases. This CDR3 spans 14 amino acids. Germline CDR1 reads LNHDA; CDR2 reads SQIVND (reference sequence). The CDR3 nucleotides read TGTGCCAGTAGCGGGACTAGTGGGGTCAATGAGCAGTTCTTC. Protein: CASSGTSGVNEQFF.

The chain combines TRBV7-2 with TRBJ2-1, with 7 bases that match TRBD1. Trimming cost V 5 bases and J 8 bases; bases outside gene matches: 3. Germline loops: CDR1 SGHTA, CDR2 FQGNSA. The CDR3 is made up of 12 amino acids. CDR3 region: CASSAQGHEQFF. The CDR3 region has the DNA TGTGCCAGCAGCGCACAGGGGCATGAGCAGTTCTTC.